Ten or more counts support the clone carrying this TCR beta chain. What it binds is unknown. V lost 0 bases and J lost 5; bases outside the gene matches: 6. This CDR3 has 16 residues. Per the germline V gene, CDR1 is MNHEY and CDR2 is SMNVEV (reference sequence). The data stem from a study of glioma-infiltrating T cells. Study results and limitations: CDR3 overlap between tissue and blood was very small.

Amplification of TCR alpha and beta CDR3 regions from RNA used iRepertoire nested multiplex PCR. One-step reverse transcription and amplification started from approximately 100-400 ng of tissue mRNA or PBMC total RNA. TCRdb independently ran MiXCR on the multiplex PCR reads; one entry per CDR3 protein. The table has roughly 190,000 distinct CDR3 sequences, about 32% seen once. The chain is built from TRBV27 and TRBJ2-1; TRBD2 agrees at 8 bases. The source of this sequence is a human donor with low-grade glioma or glioblastoma, undergoing nonglioma brain surgery, or in good health (not recorded which). The sequenced sample was glioma tissue, nonneoplastic brain tissue, or PBMCs (not recorded which). As DNA, the CDR3 is TGTGCCAGCAGTTTATCGCCCCCGGGACTAGACAATGAGCAGTTCTTC. It encodes CASSLSPPGLDNEQFF.